The 25 T cell receptor beta chains below all came from one sample that was sequenced in a study of CD8 T cells in ankylosing spondylitis. TCRdb used MiXCR to reprocess the 5' RACE reads, holding one entry per CDR3 protein. The sample holds 230,000 or so distinct CDR3 sequences, roughly a quarter seen once. Input material: blood, either unsorted or a sorted T cell fraction (not recorded which). The origin of the receptors is a male donor with ankylosing spondylitis or in good health (not recorded which).

This chain joins TRBV9 and TRBJ2-5; maybe TRBD2 (5 bases). V was shortened by 0 bases and J by 1 base, with 13 bases between the two germline ends. This CDR3 spans 16 amino acids. CDR1 and CDR2 (germline): SGDLS, YYNGEE. CDR3 protein: CASSVGVGGSQETQYF. CDR3 coding DNA: TGTGCCAGCAGCGTAGGGGTGGGCGGGTCCCAAGAGACCCAGTACTTC.

This clonotype was seen more than once but under ten times. The chain uses TRBV10-3 and TRBJ2-7, with 9 bases matching TRBD2. J lost 7 bases, V lost 0 bases, and 4 bases had no gene match. This CDR3 is 14 amino acids long. The germline V gene has CDR1 ENHRY and CDR2 SYGVKD. The DNA of the CDR3 is TGTGCCATCAGTGAGTCGGCGGGAGGGGGGGAGCAGTACTTC. This codes for CAISESAGGGEQYF.

This clonotype has at least ten counts. J is TRBJ1-1 and V is TRBV12-3 or TRBV12-4, with D uncertain. The CDR3 is made up of 13 amino acids. V lost 6 bases, J lost 0 bases, and 8 bases lay in between. CDR3 amino acids: CASRSTLNTEAFF. CDR3 sequence (DNA): TGTGCCAGCAGGTCGACCCTGAACACTGAAGCTTTCTTT.

The sample holds many counts of this clonotype. The chain has TRBV20-1 and TRBJ2-3; TRBD1 might be the D (5 bases). Germline loops: CDR1 DFQATT, CDR2 SNEGSKA (reference sequence). The CDR3 has 15 residues. Trimming pared 5 bases from V and 0 bases from J, leaving 15 bases between. CDR3 nucleotide sequence: TGCAGTGCTGGGGTGGACACGTTGAGCACAGATACGCAGTATTTT. Its translation is CSAGVDTLSTDTQYF.

Ten or more counts support this clonotype. The genes are TRBV5-1 and TRBJ2-5; the D is unclear. Germline V gene data show CDR1 as SGHRS and CDR2 as YFSETQ. Trimming took 2 bases from V and 5 from J, leaving 10 bases between them. The CDR3 sequence is 13 residues long. CDR3 bases: TGCGCCAGCAGCTTTTTCGATCAGGAGACCCAGTACTTC. Protein product: CASSFFDQETQYF.

This clonotype was seen a few times. The chain uses TRBV30 and TRBJ1-5, with TRBD1 matching 11 bases. CDR3 length: 17 residues. Per germline, CDR1 GTSNPN and CDR2 SVGIG (reference sequence). V shed 0 bases and J 3 bases; nucleotides not matched to a gene: 7. CDR3 protein: CAWSVRWGQGDNQPQHF. In nucleotides, the CDR3 is TGTGCCTGGAGTGTACGGTGGGGACAGGGGGACAATCAGCCCCAGCATTTT.

This clonotype was found many times. This chain joins TRBV7-2 and TRBJ2-1, with D perhaps matching TRBD2 (6 bases). The CDR3 totals 13 residues. Per germline, CDR1 SGHTA and CDR2 FQGNSA. V lost 2 bases and J 7 bases, leaving 9 bases between the germline ends. The CDR3 protein is CASSLSGVNEQFF. CDR3 nucleotides: TGTGCCAGCAGCTTATCGGGGGTAAATGAGCAGTTCTTC.

This clonotype was counted between two and nine times. V gene TRBV12-3 or TRBV12-4 combines with J gene TRBJ1-2, with a tentative D call TRBD1 (6 bases). The CDR3 runs 14 residues. With 3 bases removed from V and 8 bases from J, the gap between germline ends came to 16 bases. The CDR3 nucleotides are TGTGCCAGCAGTTTTGATAGGGGGGATGCGGGCTACACCTTC. Translation: CASSFDRGDAGYTF.

This clonotype was recorded a few times. This rearrangement joins TRBV6-5 to TRBJ2-2; TRBD1 might be the D (6 bases). CDR1 and CDR2 (germline): MNHEY, SVGAGI. Between the trimmed V and J ends, which lost 4 bases and 0 bases, there was a span of 9 bases. The CDR3 totals 15 residues. The CDR3 reads CASSLGTSNTGELFF. The CDR3 nucleotides are TGTGCCAGCAGTTTGGGGACATCGAACACCGGGGAGCTGTTTTTT.

The chain has TRBV5-5 and TRBJ2-2; D ambiguous. V lost 2 bases to trimming and J lost 1 base, with 3 bases between them. The germline V gene encodes CDR1 SGHKS and CDR2 YYEKEE (reference sequence). The CDR3 sequence is 13 residues long. The CDR3 is CASSFRNTGELFF. The CDR3 DNA is TGTGCCAGCAGCTTCAGGAACACCGGGGAGCTGTTTTTT.

The chain employs TRBV21-1 and TRBJ2-7. TRBV21-1 is noted as a pseudogene. CDR3 size: 11 residues. For the CDR3, the DNA is TGTGCCAGCAGCAAACGGTACGAGCAGTACTTC. Its translation is CASSKRYEQYF.

This clonotype was seen more than once but under ten times. The chain joins TRBV6-4 to TRBJ2-7, with no clear D. Per the germline V gene, CDR1 is MRHNA and CDR2 is SNTAGT. The V end lost 5 bases, the J end lost 6 bases, and 8 bases lay between the germline ends. This CDR3 has 11 residues. The CDR3, as DNA: TGTGCCAGCAGTAATAACGCCGAGCAGTACTTC. Translation: CASSNNAEQYF.

The chain couples TRBV20-1 to TRBJ2-1; the match to TRBD1 covers 7 bases. The junction had 16 bases not matched to a gene; V was cut back by 5 bases and J by 0 bases. The CDR3 loop spans 18 amino acids. Germline assignment: CDR1 DFQATT and CDR2 SNEGSKA (reference sequence). CDR3 sequence reads: CSAPFYRGPRGSYNEQFF. In DNA, the CDR3 is TGCAGTGCTCCCTTTTACAGGGGCCCCCGGGGCTCCTACAATGAGCAGTTCTTC.

This clonotype was picked up many times. The V and J genes are TRBV5-1 and TRBJ2-3, with D tentatively TRBD1 or TRBD2 (5 bases each). The CDR3 has 17 amino acids. CDR1 SGHRS and CDR2 YFSETQ come from the germline V gene. Deletions cut 4 bases from V and 1 base from J, with 19 bases between. In DNA form, the CDR3 reads TGCGCCAGCAGCCGAGAATCCCGGGACCAACGCACAGATACGCAGTATTTT. This translates into CASSRESRDQRTDTQYF.

This clonotype came up many times. The chain is built from TRBV12-3 or TRBV12-4 and TRBJ2-7, with D maybe TRBD1 (5 bases). V was shortened by 0 bases and J by 5 bases, with 8 bases between the two germline ends. The CDR3 sequence is 13 residues long. Here the CDR3 reads CASSLAQGNEQYF. The CDR3, as DNA: TGTGCCAGCAGTTTAGCGCAGGGCAACGAGCAGTACTTC.

This clonotype has a count of ten or more. This chain links TRBV18 with TRBJ2-5; perhaps TRBD1 as D (6 bases). The germline gives CDR1 KGHSH, CDR2 LQKENI. V lost 5 bases to trimming and J lost 5 bases, with 15 bases between them. This CDR3 comprises 14 residues. The CDR3 spells CASSARTDGETQYF. The CDR3 region has the DNA TGTGCCAGCTCAGCCCGGACAGACGGGGAGACCCAGTACTTC.

In its sample, this clonotype was seen once. This chain uses TRBV7-2 with TRBJ2-3; 8 bases align to TRBD1. The trim removed 5 bases at V and 5 bases at J, leaving 12 bases unmatched. Germline-derived CDR1 and CDR2 are SGHTA and FQGNSA. CDR3 length equals 16 residues. CDR3 residues: CASSRVGQGSGDTQYF. The CDR3 coding sequence is TGTGCCAGCAGCCGAGTAGGACAGGGTTCCGGAGATACGCAGTATTTT.

The V call is TRBV10-3, the J call TRBJ2-7, with TRBD2 matching over 16 bases. The CDR3 is made up of 13 amino acids. V gave up 11 bases and J gave up 7 bases; unmatched junction bases: 5. The germline gives CDR1 ENHRY, CDR2 SYGVKD. In nucleotides, the CDR3 is TGTGCCTTGGGACTAGCGGGGGGGTCTGAGCAGTACTTC. Amino acids: CALGLAGGSEQYF.

The table lists this clonotype with many counts. This chain links TRBV5-1 with TRBJ2-2, with D maybe TRBD1 (6 bases). This CDR3 has 16 amino acids. Germline CDR1 and CDR2: SGHRS and YFSETQ. V was cut by 0 bases and J by 0 bases, with 9 bases left in between. The CDR3 DNA reads TGCGCCAGCAGCTTGGGGGGGCTGGCGAACACCGGGGAGCTGTTTTTT. It translates to CASSLGGLANTGELFF.

The rearrangement links TRBV7-2 to TRBJ2-7; unclear D gene. V was pared by 1 base and J by 0 bases, with 10 bases between. The CDR3 consists of 15 residues. Germline assignment: CDR1 SGHTA and CDR2 FQGNSA. The CDR3 region has the DNA TGTGCCAGCAGCTTAGGGACGAAGGGCTCCTACGAGCAGTACTTC. Translated, it gives CASSLGTKGSYEQYF.

This chain uses TRBV6-5 with TRBJ2-6; no clear D gene. Germline lookup yields CDR1 MNHEY and CDR2 SVGAGI. The germline V and J ends were trimmed by 4 bases and 4 bases, with 11 bases remaining between them. This CDR3 has 15 amino acids. The CDR3 nucleotides are TGTGCCAGCAGTTCGTCTAAAAGCGGGGCCAACGTCCTGACTTTC. It encodes CASSSSKSGANVLTF.

The chain combines TRBV19 with TRBJ1-1, with D perhaps matching TRBD1 (6 bases). V was pared by 2 bases and J by 4 bases, with 14 bases between. The V gene's germline CDR1 is LNHDA and CDR2 SQIVND (reference sequence). CDR3 length: 15 residues. DNA of the CDR3: TGTGCCAGTAGTATACGTGGACAGTTGGGCACTGAAGCTTTCTTT. It yields the protein CASSIRGQLGTEAFF.

V is TRBV20-1 and J is TRBJ2-6; D is ambiguous. CDR3 size: 14 residues. V was clipped by 3 bases and J by 4 bases, with 10 bases between them. The V gene's germline CDR1 is DFQATT and CDR2 SNEGSKA (reference sequence). The CDR3: CSASGSRGANVLTF. As DNA, the CDR3 is TGCAGTGCTAGTGGCAGTCGAGGGGCCAACGTCCTGACTTTC.

The chain has TRBV20-1 and TRBJ2-3; D perhaps matches TRBD1 (6 bases). Germline V gene data show CDR1 as DFQATT and CDR2 as SNEGSKA (reference sequence). Trimming stripped 3 bases from V and 0 bases from J, with 10 bases between. The CDR3 spans 14 residues. The CDR3 DNA reads TGCAGTGCTAGTCCAGGGGCTAGCACAGATACGCAGTATTTT. Translating it yields CSASPGASTDTQYF.

This clonotype was counted between two and nine times. This chain uses TRBV20-1 with TRBJ2-2, with D perhaps TRBD2 (5 bases). Germline CDR1 is DFQATT and CDR2 is SNEGSKA (reference sequence). CDR3 length equals 14 residues. The V gene lost 3 bases and the J gene lost 1 base, with 9 bases spanning the gap. The CDR3 region has the DNA TGCAGTGCTAGGGTTAGCGAGAACACCGGGGAGCTGTTTTTT. Translated, it gives CSARVSENTGELFF.